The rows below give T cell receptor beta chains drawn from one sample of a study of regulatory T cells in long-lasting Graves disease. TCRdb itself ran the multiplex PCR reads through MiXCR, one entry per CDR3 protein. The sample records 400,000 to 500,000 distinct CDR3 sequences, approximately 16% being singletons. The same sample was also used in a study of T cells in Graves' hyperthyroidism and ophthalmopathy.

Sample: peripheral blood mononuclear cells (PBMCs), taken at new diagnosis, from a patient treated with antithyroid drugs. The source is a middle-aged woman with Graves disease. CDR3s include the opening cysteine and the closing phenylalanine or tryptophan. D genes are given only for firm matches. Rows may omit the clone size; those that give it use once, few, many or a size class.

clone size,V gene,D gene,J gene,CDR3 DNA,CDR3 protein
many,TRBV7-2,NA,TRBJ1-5,TGTGCCAGCAGCTTAGATTCCGGGTCGAATCAGCCCCAGCATTTT,CASSLDSGSNQPQHF
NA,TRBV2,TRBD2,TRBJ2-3,TGTGCCAGCAGTGGCCCTAGCGGGGGGAGCACAGATACGCAGTATTTT,CASSGPSGGSTDTQYF
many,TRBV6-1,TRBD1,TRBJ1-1,TGTGCCAGCAGTGCGGACAGGGTAACTGAAGCTTTCTTT,CASSADRVTEAFF
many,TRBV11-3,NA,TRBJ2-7,TGTGCCAGCAGCTTAGGTACGGGGACTGATGGCGACGAGCAGTACTTC,CASSLGTGTDGDEQYF
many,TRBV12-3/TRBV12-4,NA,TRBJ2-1,TGTGCCAGCAGGCAAACCTTCAGGGGAGGGGAGCAGTTCTTC,CASRQTFRGGEQFF
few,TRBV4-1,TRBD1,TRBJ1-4,TGCGCCAGCAGCCGCCCGGGACAGGGAGATGAAAAACTGTTTTTT,CASSRPGQGDEKLFF
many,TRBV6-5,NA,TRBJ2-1,TGTGCCAGCAGTTACTCAATTGCGGTAGGAACATACAATGTCGAGCAGTTCTTC,CASSYSIAVGTYNVEQFF
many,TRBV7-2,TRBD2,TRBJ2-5,TGTGCCAGCAGCTCGGGACTAGCGGGAGGGACAGTAGCGGAGACCCAGTACTTC,CASSSGLAGGTVAETQYF
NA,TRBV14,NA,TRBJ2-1,TGTGCCAGCAGCCAAGAATTTAGAGGACGGAAGGGTGAGCAGTTCTTC,CASSQEFRGRKGEQFF
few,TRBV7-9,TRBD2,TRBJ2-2,TGTGCCAGCAGCCCCTGGACTAGCGACCGTCCGAACACCGGGGAGCTGTTTTTT,CASSPWTSDRPNTGELFF
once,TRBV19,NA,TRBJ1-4,TGTGCCAGTACCGCTAACGAAAAACTGTTTTTT,CASTANEKLFF
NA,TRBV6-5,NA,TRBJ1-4,TGTGCCAGCAGTTACTCGAGTCAGGCGGTGAATGAAAGACTGTTTTTT,CASSYSSQAVNERLFF
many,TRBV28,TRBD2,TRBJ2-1,TGTGCCAGCAGTACCCGACTAGCGGGATTGTACAATGAGCAGTTCTTC,CASSTRLAGLYNEQFF
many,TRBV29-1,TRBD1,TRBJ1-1,TGCAGCGTCACCGGGACAGTGTTTTTCGGTGAAGCTTTCTTT,CSVTGTVFFGEAFF
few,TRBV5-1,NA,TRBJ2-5,TGCGCCAGCAGCTTGGCCTCCCCCGAGACCCAGTACTTC,CASSLASPETQYF
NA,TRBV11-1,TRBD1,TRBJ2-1,TGTGCCAGCAGCCGGGGACAGGGGGAATACAAAGAGCAGTTCTTC,CASSRGQGEYKEQFF
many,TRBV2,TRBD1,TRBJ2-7,TGTGCCAGCAGTTACGGACAGGGTAGTGGGTACGAGCAGTACTTC,CASSYGQGSGYEQYF
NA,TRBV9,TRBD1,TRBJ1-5,TGTGCCAGCAGCGTAGCGACAGGGCCCAATCAGCCCCAGCATTTT,CASSVATGPNQPQHF
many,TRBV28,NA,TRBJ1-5,TGTGCCAGCAGTTTATATCGGGTAGTGAGCAATCAGCCCCAGCATTTT,CASSLYRVVSNQPQHF
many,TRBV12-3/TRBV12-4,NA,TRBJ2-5,TGTGCCAGCAGCTTCAGAGGGTCCCAGTACTTC,CASSFRGSQYF
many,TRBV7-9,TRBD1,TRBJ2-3,TGTGCCAGCAGCACCCTTACAGGGGTCCCCACAGATACGCAGTATTTT,CASSTLTGVPTDTQYF
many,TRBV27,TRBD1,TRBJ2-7,TGTGCCAGCAGTTTAAGTCCAGGGGGAACCTACGAGCAGTACTTC,CASSLSPGGTYEQYF
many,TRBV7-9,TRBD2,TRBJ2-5,TGTGCCAGCAGCTTGGGTAGCGGGAGTGCTGAGACCCAGTACTTC,CASSLGSGSAETQYF
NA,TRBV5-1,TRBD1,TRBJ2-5,TGCGCCAGCAGCTTGGCCGCCGGGACAGGACAAGAGACCCAGTACTTC,CASSLAAGTGQETQYF
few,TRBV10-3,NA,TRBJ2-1,TGTGCCATCAGTTACACGGCGGATGAGCAGTTCTTC,CAISYTADEQFF
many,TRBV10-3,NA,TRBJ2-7,TGTGCCATCAGAAGTGGGGGGGCAGGCTCAAGTTACGAGCAGTACTTC,CAIRSGGAGSSYEQYF
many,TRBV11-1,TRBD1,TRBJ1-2,TGTGCCAGCAGCCCTACTCTCGGGACGACAGGGGAAGGCTACACCTTC,CASSPTLGTTGEGYTF
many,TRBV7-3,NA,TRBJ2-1,TGTGCCAGCAGCCTCGTTTCCGGGAGCGGGTACAATGAGCAGTTCTTC,CASSLVSGSGYNEQFF
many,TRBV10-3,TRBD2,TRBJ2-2,TGTGCCATCACCATGGGACTAGCGGGAGCGAACACCGGGGAGCTGTTTTTT,CAITMGLAGANTGELFF
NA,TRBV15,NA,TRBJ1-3,TGTGCCACCAGCAGAGATCCTCTCATAGGTGGAAACACCATATATTTT,CATSRDPLIGGNTIYF
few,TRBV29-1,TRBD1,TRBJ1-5,TGCAGCGTTGGACAGGGAGACAATCAGCCCCAGCATTTT,CSVGQGDNQPQHF
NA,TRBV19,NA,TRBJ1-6,TGTGCCAGTAGAAAAGGCCAGGGGACGGCAGATAATTCACCCCTCCACTTT,CASRKGQGTADNSPLHF
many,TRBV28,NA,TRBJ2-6,TGTGCCAGCAGTTTAATCCTCTCTGGGGCCAACGTCCTGACTTTC,CASSLILSGANVLTF
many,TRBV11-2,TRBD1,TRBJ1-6,TGTGCCAGCAGCCCTAGAGGGGGACAGGTCGGCTCACCCCTCCACTTT,CASSPRGGQVGSPLHF
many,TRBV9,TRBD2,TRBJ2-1,TGTGCCAGCAGCGAAACCGGGACTAGCGGGATTTATGAGCAGTTCTTC,CASSETGTSGIYEQFF
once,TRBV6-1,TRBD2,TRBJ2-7,TGTGCCAGCACCGGAGGCGGGAGGTACGAGCAGTACTTC,CASTGGGRYEQYF
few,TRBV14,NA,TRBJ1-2,TGTGCCAGCAGCCAAGTGGGACTCTATGGCTACACCTTC,CASSQVGLYGYTF
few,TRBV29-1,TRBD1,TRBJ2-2,TGCAGCGTTGAAGCGACAGGGGGCCGAGCCGGGGAGCTGTTTTTT,CSVEATGGRAGELFF
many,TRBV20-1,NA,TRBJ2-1,TGCAGTGCTAGAGATCAACCCACGATACTTTCCAATGAGCAGTTCTTC,CSARDQPTILSNEQFF
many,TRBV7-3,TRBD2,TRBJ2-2,TGTGCCAGCAGCTCAGGACTAGCGGGGCACACCGGGGAGCTGTTTTTT,CASSSGLAGHTGELFF
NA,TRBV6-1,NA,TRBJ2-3,TGTGCCAGCAGGCCAGGGGGCACAGATACGCAGTATTTT,CASRPGGTDTQYF
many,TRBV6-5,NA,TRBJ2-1,TGTGCCAGCAGTTACTTGGGACCATCCTACAATGAGCAGTTCTTC,CASSYLGPSYNEQFF
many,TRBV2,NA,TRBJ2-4,TGTGCCAGCAGTGAGATCAGGTTTTCTTTC,CASSEIRFSF
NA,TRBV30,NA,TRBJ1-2,TGTGCCTGGAGTGGTGGACACCGTCATTTCTATGGCTACACCTTC,CAWSGGHRHFYGYTF
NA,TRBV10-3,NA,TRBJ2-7,NA,CAISDRDFGNEQYF
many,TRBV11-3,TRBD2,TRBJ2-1,TGTGCCAGCAGCCCCCGACTAGCGGGAACCCTCAGTGGGCAGTTCTTC,CASSPRLAGTLSGQFF
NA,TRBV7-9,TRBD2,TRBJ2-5,TGCGCCAGCAGCTTGGCCGCGGGACTAGCGGGAGCGGTGGAGACCCAGTACTTC,CASSLAAGLAGAVETQYF
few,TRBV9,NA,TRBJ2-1,TGTGCCAGCAGCGTAGAGGCCCGGGATGAGCAGTTCTTC,CASSVEARDEQFF